This T cell receptor (beta chain) was recorded in a study of blood T cell repertoires in COVID-19 (dated by TCRdb to between 2020 and 2021). A note on the overall study: The collaborator samples originated in the United States, Italy and Spain and spanned the acute and convalescent phases of COVID-19. The repertoires were released in a freely available public database intended as a resource for research on the immune response to SARS-CoV-2. The prospective study material was composed of cDNA or gDNA derived from T cells, B-cell-depleted T cells, or PBMCs. Subjects who had been exposed to COVID-19, were actively infected with it, or had recovered from it provided the deeply sampled blood TCRbeta repertoires that made up the dataset. Nearly every sample came with metadata listing a de-identified subject ID, COVID-19 status, age in years and sex. Where available, HLA class I and class II types were obtained from metadata supplied by the sample provider rather than from assay-based typing. The samples were drawn from two sources: the first 160 participants of the ongoing ImmuneRACE study, and 1,200 or so subjects contributed by 6 global collaborators. The investigation overall reported the following: The quantity of clinical and demographic metadata differed by source and by participant and was supplied without curation.

TCRbeta CDR3 regions were amplified from genomic DNA by means of the immunoSEQ Assay, a bias-controlled multiplex PCR. The study's processing was this. The number of nucleated cells in each sample was estimated by amplification of reference gene primers within the assay. Sequence reads were collapsed and filtered to measure the absolute abundance of every unique TCRbeta CDR3 rearrangement. For each sample, productive Simpson clonality was calculated by taking the square root of Simpson's diversity index across productive rearrangements. What TCRdb holds here is the immuneACCESS table cut down to in-frame rearrangements. Part of the clones is not present; checked against another copy, under half of the missing clones reflect an unresolved V gene, and the others are unexplained. D and trimming come from the DNA, and the V and J calls and clone size come from that table. This sample comprises approximately 300,000 clones, approximately 90% of them detected only once. The ten top clones hold 6.3% of the sample.

One collaborating source in Seattle enrolled patients while the patients were actively infected and followed the patients over time throughout the course of disease. Collaborating institutions collected whole blood in K2EDTA tubes following their own protocols. For TCRbeta analysis, collaborator samples were shipped as frozen whole blood, as isolated PBMCs, or as DNA extracted from either sample type. This clone appeared a single time. Its specific antigen is unknown. No base-level quality is on record; no much larger clone is a single base apart. V gives up 0 bases and J gives up 4 bases, and the segment between their germline ends measures 12 bases. The CDR3, cysteine through phenylalanine, is 15 amino acids long. Only the CDR3 region is kept as DNA, spanning 45 bases read in frame from base 1. The germline V gene (reference sequence) provides CDR1 GTSNPN and CDR2 SVGIG.

Sample: peripheral blood. The chain is assembled from TRBV30 and TRBJ2-2; TRBD2 is a weak D gene call, 7 bases matching. This TCR was sampled from a woman between 45 and 65 years old with COVID-19, enrolled during active disease. CDR3 protein: CAWSVIRGGTGELFF. At the DNA level, the sequence is TGTGCCTGGAGTGTAATTAGGGGGGGCACCGGGGAGCTGTTTTTT. Extended through the reference TRBV30 and TRBJ2-2 proteins, this CDR3 yields the full variable domain: SQTIHQWPATLVQPVGSPLSLECTVEGTSNPNLYWYRQAAGRGLQLLFYSVGIGQISSEVPQNLSASRPQDRQFILSSKKLLLSDSGFYLCAWSVIRGGTGELFFGEGSRLTVL.